The 29 T cell receptor beta chains listed next were all sequenced from one sample in a study of T cells in localized non-small cell lung cancer. Sequencing used immunoSEQ multiplex PCR; TCRdb keeps in-frame clones, though not all of them. The table has fewer than 2,000 clones, approximately 24% seen once; the top ten hold roughly 13%. Material: normal lung tissue next to the tumor, obtained before any cancer treatment. These TCRs come from a woman aged 40-69 years with stage II squamous cell lung carcinoma.

The chain carries TRBV9 and TRBJ1-3, with D unresolved. Germline V CDR1 and CDR2: SGDLS, YYNGEE. Trimming removed 5 bases from V and 0 bases from J, with 12 bases in between. This CDR3 comprises 15 residues. CDR3 nucleotides: TGTGCCAGCAGTGAAGGATCTTCCTCTGGAAACACCATATATTTT. Amino acid sequence: CASSEGSSSGNTIYF.

This rearrangement joins TRBV30 to TRBJ2-1, with a weak D call TRBD2 (7 bases). The CDR3 has 16 amino acids. V gave up 3 bases and J gave up 3 bases, with 18 bases separating them. Germline V gene sequence: CDR1 GTSNPN, CDR2 SVGIG (reference sequence). The CDR3 region is CAWRGGEPGNYNEQFF. CDR3 bases: TGTGCCTGGAGAGGGGGGGAGCCAGGGAACTACAATGAGCAGTTCTTC.

The chain recombines TRBV6-8 with TRBJ1-1, with D possibly TRBD1 on 6 matching bases. Trimming took off 10 bases at V and 4 bases at J, with 19 bases between the two ends. There are 14 residues in the CDR3. CDR1 and CDR2 from the germline V gene are MNHGY and SAAAGT. CDR3 coding DNA: TGTGCCATCAGGGGAACAGGGAGGAGCACTGAAGCTTTCTTT. Translated, it gives CAIRGTGRSTEAFF.

This clone appeared a few times. This chain connects TRBV4-1 to TRBJ2-1; TRBD2 agrees at 10 bases. This CDR3 has 17 amino acids. Per germline, CDR1 MGHRA and CDR2 YSYEKL. V lost 0 bases to trimming and J lost 4 bases; unmatched junction nucleotides: 6. The CDR3 sequence: CASSQDRASGSYNEQFF. The CDR3 DNA follows: TGCGCCAGCAGCCAAGATAGGGCTAGCGGGAGTTACAATGAGCAGTTCTTC.

The rearrangement uses TRBV11-3 and TRBJ1-4; maybe TRBD1 (6 bases). This CDR3 contains 15 residues. The V gene lost 3 bases and the J gene lost 4 bases, with 12 bases spanning the gap. The V gene's germline CDR1 is SGHNT and CDR2 YENEEA. In nucleotides, the CDR3 is TGTGCCAGCAGCTTCCCGCCGGACAGTAATGAAAAACTGTTTTTT. Its translation is CASSFPPDSNEKLFF. Full variable domain (remainder filled in from reference TRBV11-3 and TRBJ1-4): EAGVVQSPRYKIIEKKQPVAFWCNPISGHNTLYWYLQNLGQGPELLIRYENEEAVDDSQLPKDRFSAERLKGVDSTLKIQPAELGDSAVYLCASSFPPDSNEKLFFGSGTQLSVL.

This sequence joins TRBV19 and TRBJ2-1, with D maybe TRBD1 (5 bases). The ends were cut back, 4 bases at V and 6 bases at J, with 13 bases in the middle. Germline V CDR1 and CDR2: LNHDA, SQIVND (reference sequence). The CDR3 is 14 residues long. The CDR3 coding sequence is TGTGCCAGTAGTAACCAGGGCAGAATCAATGAGCAGTTCTTC. Its translation is CASSNQGRINEQFF.

The CDR3 DNA reads TGTGCCAGCAGCTTAGTTGGGACAGGGGAAGATACGCAGTATTTT. This translates into CASSLVGTGEDTQYF. The gene calls are TRBV11-3 and TRBJ2-3, with 10 nucleotides matching TRBD1. Germline values: CDR1 SGHNT, CDR2 YENEEA. The CDR3 covers 15 residues. J gave up 5 bases and V 1 base, and 3 bases lay outside the gene matches.

The gene calls are TRBV6-8 and TRBJ2-1; TRBD1 aligns across 9 bases. The CDR3 has 14 residues. Losses at the gene ends were 0 bases for V and 6 bases for J; bases not matched to a gene: 0. Per germline, CDR1 MNHGY and CDR2 SAAAGT. CDR3: CASSYSTGGNEQFF. The CDR3 DNA follows: TGTGCCAGCAGTTACTCGACAGGGGGCAATGAGCAGTTCTTC.

This clone qualifies as medium-sized. The chain couples TRBV9 to TRBJ1-2; 8 bases align to TRBD1. V dropped 0 bases and J dropped 4; count of bases not matched to a gene: 2. This CDR3 is 14 amino acids long. The germline CDR1 and CDR2 sequences are SGDLS and YYNGEE. CDR3 region: CASSVGTGSYGYTF. The CDR3 nucleotides read TGTGCCAGCAGCGTAGGGACAGGGAGCTATGGCTACACCTTC.

This clone has a handful of counts. For the CDR3, the DNA is TGTGCCAGTAGCTATGGGCCAGCGAACACTGAAGCTTTCTTT. Protein product: CASSYGPANTEAFF. The chain uses TRBV19 and TRBJ1-1; no clear D gene. With 6 bases removed from V and 1 base from J, the gap between germline ends came to 12 bases. CDR1 and CDR2 (germline): LNHDA, SQIVND (reference sequence). The CDR3 consists of 14 residues.

This clone occurred a few times. The chain employs TRBV11-3 and TRBJ2-7; TRBD2 is a possible D gene (5 bases). CDR3 length: 14 residues. V was pared by 4 bases and J by 4 bases, with 14 bases between. Germline V gene data show CDR1 as SGHNT and CDR2 as YENEEA. Here the CDR3 DNA reads TGTGCCAGCAGCTCCACAAGCGGTCAGTACGAGCAGTACTTC. Amino acid sequence: CASSSTSGQYEQYF.

The sample holds a few counts of this clone. The chain links TRBV2 to TRBJ1-2; D might be TRBD1 (6 bases). The CDR3 sequence is 14 residues long. Germline V gene data show CDR1 as SNHLY and CDR2 as FYNNEI. V lost 5 bases and J lost 3, with 13 bases in between. The CDR3 reads CASSPNRVDYGYTF. The CDR3 DNA sequence: TGTGCCAGCAGTCCGAACAGGGTAGACTATGGCTACACCTTC. The full variable domain, completed using reference TRBV2 and TRBJ1-2, is EPEVTQTPSHQVTQMGQEVILRCVPISNHLYFYWYRQILGQKVEFLVSFYNNEISEKSEIFDDQFSVERPDGSNFTLKIRSTKLEDSAMYFCASSPNRVDYGYTFGSGTRLTVV.

The chain has TRBV6-8 and TRBJ2-1; no definite D call. The CDR3 has 13 amino acids. Germline CDR1 MNHGY, CDR2 SAAAGT. V lost 9 bases and J 0 bases, leaving 9 bases between the germline ends. CDR3 sequence: CASERSSYNEQFF. The DNA for the CDR3 is TGTGCCAGTGAGAGGAGCTCCTACAATGAGCAGTTCTTC.

This clone has more than one count but fewer than ten. CDR3: CSVQFSSGSGTDTQYF. The CDR3 DNA sequence: TGCAGCGTCCAATTTAGTAGCGGGAGCGGCACAGATACGCAGTATTTT. This chain connects TRBV29-1 to TRBJ2-3, with 9 bases matching TRBD2. Trimming cost V 6 bases and J 1 base; bases outside gene matches: 11. Germline V gives CDR1 SQVTM, CDR2 ANQGSEA. The CDR3 has 16 residues.

This clone has more than one count but fewer than ten. The chain employs TRBV6-8 and TRBJ2-5; 7 nucleotides align to TRBD2. Germline lookup yields CDR1 MNHGY and CDR2 SAAAGT. Germline trimming cut 1 base from V and 4 bases from J; bases unmatched to any gene: 3. The CDR3 is made up of 14 amino acids. The CDR3 DNA is TGTGCCAGCAGTTACTGGGAGGGTGGAGAGACCCAGTACTTC. Protein: CASSYWEGGETQYF.

CDR3 nucleotide sequence: TGCAGCGTTAGGAGGGAGGCTGACGAGCAGTACTTC. Translating gives CSVRREADEQYF. This chain uses TRBV29-1 with TRBJ2-7, with a possible D match to TRBD2 (6 bases). V was clipped by 5 bases and J by 5 bases, with 13 bases between them. Looked up from germline, CDR1 is SQVTM and CDR2 is ANQGSEA. This CDR3 is built from 12 residues.

This chain joins TRBV30 and TRBJ2-3, with 9 bases aligning to TRBD1. V lost 0 bases and J lost 4; bases outside the gene matches: 5. Germline assignment: CDR1 GTSNPN and CDR2 SVGIG (reference sequence). CDR3 length: 15 residues. The CDR3 is CAWSVGQGRSDTQYF. The CDR3 nucleotides read TGTGCCTGGAGTGTGGGACAGGGTAGATCAGATACGCAGTATTTT.

This clone appeared a few times. The V call is TRBV11-3, the J call TRBJ2-3; TRBD2 matches 16 bases. CDR1 is SGHNT and CDR2 is YENEEA in the germline V gene. The CDR3 totals 18 residues. The V and J ends lost 3 bases and 6 bases, in that order; junction bases with no gene match: 9. Written as DNA, the CDR3 is TGTGCCAGCAGCTTGGGGACTAGCGGGAGGGCCGAATTGGATACGCAGTATTTT. Translated, it gives CASSLGTSGRAELDTQYF. The variable domain in full, with the rest retrieved from reference TRBV11-3 and TRBJ2-3, is EAGVVQSPRYKIIEKKQPVAFWCNPISGHNTLYWYLQNLGQGPELLIRYENEEAVDDSQLPKDRFSAERLKGVDSTLKIQPAELGDSAVYLCASSLGTSGRAELDTQYFGPGTRLTVL.

V and J are TRBV29-1 and TRBJ1-2; 7 bases fit TRBD1. V lost 4 bases, J lost 6 bases, and 8 bases stayed unmatched. The CDR3 sequence is 13 residues long. Germline CDR1 reads SQVTM; CDR2 reads ANQGSEA. The CDR3 reads CSVAPGGFDGYTF. The CDR3 nucleotides read TGCAGCGTTGCCCCAGGGGGGTTCGATGGCTACACCTTC.

In this sample, this clone is medium-sized (0.01 to 0.1%). The J gene is TRBJ2-7, the V gene TRBV6-8; D ambiguous. Germline V gene sequence: CDR1 MNHGY, CDR2 SAAAGT. The CDR3 consists of 14 residues. Trimming left V 0 bases short and J 6 bases short, with 12 bases between. The CDR3 sequence is CASSYSMNSREQYF. The CDR3 nucleotides are TGTGCCAGCAGTTACTCGATGAACTCCCGCGAGCAGTACTTC.

The chain combines TRBV5-1 with TRBJ2-3; unclear D gene. CDR1 and CDR2 from the germline V gene are SGHRS and YFSETQ. V lost 1 base and J 0 bases, leaving 6 bases between the germline ends. The CDR3 contains 14 residues. The CDR3 bases are TGCGCCAGCAGCTTGCCTAGTAGCACAGATACGCAGTATTTT. Protein sequence: CASSLPSSTDTQYF.

V is TRBV1 and J is TRBJ1-5. TRBV1 is reported as a pseudogene. This CDR3 has 15 amino acids. CDR3 sequence reads: CASSQDGGGSQPQHF. The CDR3 bases are TGCGCCAGCAGCCAAGATGGCGGGGGATCACAGCCCCAGCATTTT.

The chain has TRBV9 and TRBJ2-7, with 9 positions matching TRBD2. V lost 4 bases and J lost 4; bases outside the gene matches: 9. This CDR3 contains 15 residues. Per the germline V gene, CDR1 is SGDLS and CDR2 is YYNGEE. The DNA of the CDR3 is TGTGCCAGCAGCCCCCAGGCTAGCGGGATGTACGAGCAGTACTTC. This translates into CASSPQASGMYEQYF.

The chain carries TRBV11-3 and TRBJ2-7; 9 positions match TRBD2. V shed 2 bases and J 4 bases; nucleotides not matched to a gene: 3. The CDR3 runs to 14 residues. The germline V gene encodes CDR1 SGHNT and CDR2 YENEEA. The CDR3 bases are TGTGCCAGCAGCTTAAGTAGCGGGAGATACGAGCAGTACTTC. Amino acid sequence: CASSLSSGRYEQYF.

This clone has only a few counts. V usage is TRBV11-3 and J usage is TRBJ2-5; 10 nucleotides line up with TRBD1. Germline CDR1 reads SGHNT; CDR2 reads YENEEA. Trimming cost V 4 bases and J 5 bases; bases outside gene matches: 7. The CDR3 runs 15 residues. In nucleotides, the CDR3 is TGTGCCAGCAGCTGGGGACAGGGGAGGACGGAGACCCAGTACTTC. Encoded protein: CASSWGQGRTETQYF.

For the CDR3, the DNA is TGCGCCAGCAGCCAAGCACTAGCGGGAGCGGGTGAGCAGTTCTTC. This codes for CASSQALAGAGEQFF. The rearrangement uses TRBV4-1 and TRBJ2-1; TRBD2 matches 11 bases. CDR1 and CDR2 from the germline V gene are MGHRA and YSYEKL. The CDR3 extends over 15 amino acids. The V segment lost 1 base and the J segment 9 bases; nucleotides outside the gene matches: 5.

The chain links TRBV18 to TRBJ1-2; 9 bases fit TRBD1. Germline loops: CDR1 KGHSH, CDR2 LQKENI. This CDR3 comprises 14 residues. V was pared by 8 bases and J by 8 bases, with 12 bases of the junction left unmatched. The CDR3 nucleotides are TGTGCCAGCCGGACGGGACAGGGATGGGACGGCTACACCTTC. Encoded protein: CASRTGQGWDGYTF. The full variable domain, in which reference TRBV18 and TRBJ1-2 provide the parts outside the CDR3, is NAGVMQNPRHLVRRRGQEARLRCSPMKGHSHVYWYRQLPEEGLKFMVYLQKENIIDESGMPKERFSAEFPKEGPSILRIQQVVRGDSAAYFCASRTGQGWDGYTFGSGTRLTVV.

This clone was found a few times. The rearrangement joins TRBV6-8 to TRBJ2-7; D could derive from TRBD1 or TRBD2 (6 bases each). This CDR3 contains 15 residues. Germline V gene lookup returns CDR1 MNHGY and CDR2 SAAAGT. Trimming stripped 2 bases from V and 6 bases from J, with 17 bases between. The chain's CDR3 is CASSYLGGSSLEQYF. The CDR3 DNA sequence: TGTGCCAGCAGTTACCTGGGGGGCTCGAGTCTCGAGCAGTACTTC.

This clone was recorded a few times. The chain is built from TRBV11-3 and TRBJ2-7, with D possibly being TRBD1 or TRBD2 (5 bases each). CDR1 and CDR2 from the germline V gene are SGHNT and YENEEA. This CDR3 region has 14 residues. Trimming shortened V by 0 bases and J by 5 bases, and 11 bases separated the two germline ends. In DNA, the CDR3 is TGTGCCAGCAGCTTAGAAGGGACCGGCAACGAGCAGTACTTC. It encodes CASSLEGTGNEQYF.